This T cell receptor beta chain was captured in a study of T-cell memory formation after mild COVID-19. Overall study: TCR clusters were mostly donor specific.

Per germline, CDR1 SEHNR and CDR2 FQNEAQ (reference sequence). V dropped 2 bases and J dropped 7 bases, with 11 bases sitting between them. This CDR3 is 13 amino acids long. On this clonotype itself: Its specificity is not known.

Study-wide results and caveats: The study detected some responding clones in pre-infection memory, suggesting cross-reactive memory joined. Mostly located in CM and EM were contracting CD4+ clones, with contracting CD8+ clones located in EMRA.

TCRdb ran MiXCR on the 5' RACE reads and lists one entry per CDR3 protein. The table shows fewer than 550,000 distinct CDR3 sequences, with roughly 20% occurring only once. Sequenced: PBMCs or a T cell subset sorted from them (not recorded which). This TCR was recovered from an adult woman who had mild COVID-19 (a few samples of this study predate the infection). Cell type and time point are not known. V gene TRBV7-9 combines with J gene TRBJ1-2; D is unresolved. The CDR3 region has the DNA TGTGCCAGCAGCTTACGGGGAATCGGTGGCTACACCTTC. Its protein product is CASSLRGIGGYTF.